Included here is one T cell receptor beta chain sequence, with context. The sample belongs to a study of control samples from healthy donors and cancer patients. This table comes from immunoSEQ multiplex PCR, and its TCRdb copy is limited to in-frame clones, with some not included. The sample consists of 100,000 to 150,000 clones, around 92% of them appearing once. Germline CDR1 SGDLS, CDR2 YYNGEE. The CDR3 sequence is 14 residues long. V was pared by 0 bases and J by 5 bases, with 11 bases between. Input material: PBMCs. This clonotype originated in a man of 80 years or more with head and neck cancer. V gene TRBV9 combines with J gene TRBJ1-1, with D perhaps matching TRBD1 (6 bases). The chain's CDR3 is CASSVEGGRTEAFF. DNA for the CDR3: TGTGCCAGCAGCGTAGAGGGGGGGCGGACTGAAGCTTTCTTT.